A single sample gave rise to the 5 T cell receptor beta chains below, sequenced in a study of blood T cell repertoires in COVID-19 (TCRdb year 2020). Library creation used the immunoSEQ multiplex PCR assay. TCRdb provides this immuneACCESS table in a form limited to in-frame rearrangements. Some clones are lacking; in checked studies, under half of them reflect an unresolved V gene, and why the rest are absent is not known. The sample table contains 270,000 or so clones; only one count was recorded for approximately 92% of them. Jointly, the top ten make up about 4.6% of the sample. Input material: peripheral blood. The receptors stem from a woman aged 35 to 49 who had recovered from COVID-19.

V gene TRBV4-3 combines with J gene TRBJ2-2, with TRBD2 as a possible D gene (5 bases). CDR3 length: 15 residues. Trimming removed 3 bases at V and 0 bases at J, with 8 bases between. Germline V gene lookup returns CDR1 LGHNA and CDR2 YSLEER. This chain's CDR3 is CASSQTGTNTGELFF. CDR3 DNA sequence: TGCGCCAGCAGCCAGACCGGGACGAACACCGGGGAGCTGTTTTTT.

This chain connects TRBV28 to TRBJ2-1; D is unclear. Germline V gives CDR1 MDHEN, CDR2 SYDVKM. The CDR3 contains 14 residues. Trimming took 6 bases from V and 2 from J, leaving 11 bases between them. CDR3 residues: CASSPSRTYNEQFF. CDR3 nucleotides: TGTGCCAGCAGCCCATCTAGGACCTACAATGAGCAGTTCTTC.

The chain couples TRBV3-1 (or the pseudogene TRBV3-2) to TRBJ1-2; D is ambiguous. The germline V gene has CDR1 LGHDT and CDR2 YNNKEL (reference sequence). The CDR3 covers 12 residues. V was shortened by 2 bases and J by 7 bases, with 8 bases between the two germline ends. The CDR3 DNA is TGTGCCAGCAGCCAAAGAGGCGGTGGCTACACCTTC. Residues: CASSQRGGGYTF.

V gene TRBV6-4 combines with J gene TRBJ2-2; 11 nucleotides match TRBD2. Germline V lookup: CDR1 MRHNA, CDR2 SNTAGT. CDR3 length equals 17 residues. V lost 5 bases and J lost 2; bases outside the gene matches: 7. The CDR3 bases are TGTGCCAGCAGTATCACTAGCGGGAGTGTTAACACCGGGGAGCTGTTTTTT. Its translation: CASSITSGSVNTGELFF.

This rearrangement joins TRBV19 to TRBJ1-2, with a weak D call TRBD1 (5 bases). The V and J ends lost 0 bases and 2 bases respectively, with 13 bases between them. The germline gives CDR1 LNHDA, CDR2 SQIVND (reference sequence). This CDR3 has 16 amino acids. The CDR3 spells CASSIDPGVRNYGYTF. The CDR3 DNA sequence: TGTGCCAGTAGTATAGATCCGGGGGTTCGGAACTATGGCTACACCTTC.